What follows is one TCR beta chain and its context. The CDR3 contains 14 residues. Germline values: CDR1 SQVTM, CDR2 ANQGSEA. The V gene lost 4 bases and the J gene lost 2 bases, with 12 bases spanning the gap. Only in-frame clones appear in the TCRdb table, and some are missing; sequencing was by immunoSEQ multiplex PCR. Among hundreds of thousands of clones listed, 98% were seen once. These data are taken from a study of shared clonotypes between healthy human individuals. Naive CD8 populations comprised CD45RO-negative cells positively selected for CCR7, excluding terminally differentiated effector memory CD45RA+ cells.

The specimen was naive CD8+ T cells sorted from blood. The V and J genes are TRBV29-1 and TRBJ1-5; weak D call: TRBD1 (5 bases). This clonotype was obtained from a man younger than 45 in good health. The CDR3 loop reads CSVGDPPGNQPQHF. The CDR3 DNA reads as TGCAGCGTTGGGGACCCGCCAGGCAATCAGCCCCAGCATTTT.